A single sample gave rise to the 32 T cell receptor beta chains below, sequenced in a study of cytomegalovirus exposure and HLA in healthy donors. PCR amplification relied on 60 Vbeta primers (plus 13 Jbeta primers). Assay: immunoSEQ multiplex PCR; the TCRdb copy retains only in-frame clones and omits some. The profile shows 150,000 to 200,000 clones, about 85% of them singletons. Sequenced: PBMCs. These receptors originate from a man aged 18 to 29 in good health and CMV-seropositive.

The CDR3 DNA follows: TGTGCCAGCAGTGAAGCTTGGTCAGCTGAAGCTTTCTTT. Its protein product is CASSEAWSAEAFF. J is TRBJ1-1 and V is TRBV6-1; D ambiguous. From germline, CDR1 is MNHNS and CDR2 SASEGT. The CDR3 totals 13 residues. The V and J ends lost 0 bases and 6 bases respectively, with 8 bases between them.

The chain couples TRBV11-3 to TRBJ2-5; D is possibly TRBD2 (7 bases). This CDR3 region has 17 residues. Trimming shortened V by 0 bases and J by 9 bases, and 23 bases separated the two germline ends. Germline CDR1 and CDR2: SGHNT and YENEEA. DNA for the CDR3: TGTGCCAGCAGCTTAGACCAAACCCGCGGGGGCCCGACATCCCAGTACTTC. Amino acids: CASSLDQTRGGPTSQYF.

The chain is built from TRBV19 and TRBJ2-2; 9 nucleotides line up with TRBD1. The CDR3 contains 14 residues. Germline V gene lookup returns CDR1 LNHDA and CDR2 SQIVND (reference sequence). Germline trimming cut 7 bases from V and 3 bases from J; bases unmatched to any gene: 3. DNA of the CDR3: TGTGCCAGTACAAGGACAGGGGACACCGGGGAGCTGTTTTTT. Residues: CASTRTGDTGELFF. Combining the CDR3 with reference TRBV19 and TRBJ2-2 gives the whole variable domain DGGITQSPKYLFRKEGQNVTLSCEQNLNHDAMYWYRQDPGQGLRLIYYSQIVNDFQKGDIAEGYSVSREKKESFPLTVTSAQKNPTAFYLCASTRTGDTGELFFGEGSRLTVL.

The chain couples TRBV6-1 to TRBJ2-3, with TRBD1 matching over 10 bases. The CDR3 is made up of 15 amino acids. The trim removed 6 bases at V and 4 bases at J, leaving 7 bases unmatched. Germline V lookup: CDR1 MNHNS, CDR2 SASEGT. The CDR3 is CASRPGTGDADTQYF. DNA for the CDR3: TGTGCCAGCAGGCCCGGGACAGGGGATGCAGATACGCAGTATTTT.

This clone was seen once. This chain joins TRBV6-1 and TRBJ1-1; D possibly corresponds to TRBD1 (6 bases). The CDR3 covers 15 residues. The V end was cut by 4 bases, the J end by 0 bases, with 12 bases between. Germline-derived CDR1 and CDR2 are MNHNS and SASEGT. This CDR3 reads CASSAGQMMNTEAFF. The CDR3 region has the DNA TGTGCCAGCAGTGCGGGACAAATGATGAACACTGAAGCTTTCTTT.

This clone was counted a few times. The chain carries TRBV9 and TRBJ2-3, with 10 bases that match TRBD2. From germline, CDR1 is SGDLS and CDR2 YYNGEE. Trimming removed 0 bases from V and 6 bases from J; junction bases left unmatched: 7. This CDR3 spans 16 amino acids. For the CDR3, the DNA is TGTGCCAGCAGCGTAGCATTAAGGGGACTAGCGGATACGCAGTATTTT. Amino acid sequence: CASSVALRGLADTQYF.

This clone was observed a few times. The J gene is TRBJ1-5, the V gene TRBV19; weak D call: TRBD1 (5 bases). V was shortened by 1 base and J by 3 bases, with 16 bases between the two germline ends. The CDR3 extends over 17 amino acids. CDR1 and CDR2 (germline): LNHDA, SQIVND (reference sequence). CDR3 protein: CASSIVHRQTLNQPQHF. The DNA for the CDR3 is TGTGCCAGTAGTATAGTTCACCGACAGACTCTCAATCAGCCCCAGCATTTT.

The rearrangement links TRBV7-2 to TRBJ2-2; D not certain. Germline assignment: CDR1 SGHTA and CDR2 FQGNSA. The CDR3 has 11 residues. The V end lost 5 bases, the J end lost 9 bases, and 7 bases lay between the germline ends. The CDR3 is CASSPGRELFF. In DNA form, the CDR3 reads TGTGCCAGCAGCCCCGGTCGGGAGCTGTTTTTT. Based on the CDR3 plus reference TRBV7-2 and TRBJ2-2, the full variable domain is GAGVSQSPSNKVTEKGKDVELRCDPISGHTALYWYRQSLGQGLEFLIYFQGNSAPDKSGLPSDRFSAERTGGSVSTLTIQRTQQEDSAVYLCASSPGRELFFGEGSRLTVL.

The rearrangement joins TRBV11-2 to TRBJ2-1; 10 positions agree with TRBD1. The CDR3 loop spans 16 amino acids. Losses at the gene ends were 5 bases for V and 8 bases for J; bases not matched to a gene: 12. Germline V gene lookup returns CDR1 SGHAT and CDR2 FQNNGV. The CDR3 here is CASSPRDRGSSDEQFF. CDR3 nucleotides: TGTGCCAGCAGCCCCCGGGACAGGGGTTCATCCGATGAGCAGTTCTTC.

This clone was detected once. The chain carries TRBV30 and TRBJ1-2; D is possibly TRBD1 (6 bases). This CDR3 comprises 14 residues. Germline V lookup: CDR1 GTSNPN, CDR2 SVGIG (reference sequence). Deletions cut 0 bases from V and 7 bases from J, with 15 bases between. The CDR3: CAWSVTGRESGYTF. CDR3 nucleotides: TGTGCCTGGAGTGTAACAGGGAGGGAGAGTGGCTACACCTTC.

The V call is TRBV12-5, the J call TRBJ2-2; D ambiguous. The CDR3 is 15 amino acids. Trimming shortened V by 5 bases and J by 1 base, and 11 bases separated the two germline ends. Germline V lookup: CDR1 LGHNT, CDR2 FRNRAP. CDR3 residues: CASGLRQRNTGELFF. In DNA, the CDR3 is TGTGCTAGTGGTCTCCGCCAGCGGAACACCGGGGAGCTGTTTTTT. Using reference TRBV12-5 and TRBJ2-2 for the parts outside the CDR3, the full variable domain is DARVTQTPRHKVTEMGQEVTMRCQPILGHNTVFWYRQTMMQGLELLAYFRNRAPLDDSGMPKDRFSAEMPDATLATLKIQPSEPRDSAVYFCASGLRQRNTGELFFGEGSRLTVL.

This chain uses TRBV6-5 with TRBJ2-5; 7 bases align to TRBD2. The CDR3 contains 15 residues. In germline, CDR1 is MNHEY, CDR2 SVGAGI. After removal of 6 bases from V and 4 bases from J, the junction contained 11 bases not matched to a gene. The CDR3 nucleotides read TGTGCCAGCAGCTCTGGACTAGATGGCTCAGAGACCCAGTACTTC. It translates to CASSSGLDGSETQYF.

CDR3 region: CASSVDGTGSGNTIYF. The CDR3 region has the DNA TGTGCCAGCAGCGTAGACGGTACAGGCTCTGGAAACACCATATATTTT. The chain joins TRBV9 to TRBJ1-3; D perhaps matches TRBD1 (5 bases). The germline V gene has CDR1 SGDLS and CDR2 YYNGEE. Trimming removed 0 bases from V and 0 bases from J, with 10 bases in between. CDR3 length: 16 amino acids.

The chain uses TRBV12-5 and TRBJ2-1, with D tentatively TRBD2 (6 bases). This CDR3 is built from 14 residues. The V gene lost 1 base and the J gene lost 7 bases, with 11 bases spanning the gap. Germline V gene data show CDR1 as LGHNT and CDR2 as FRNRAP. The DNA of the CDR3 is TGTGCTAGTGGTTTGGGGATGGGGAGGAATGAGCAGTTCTTC. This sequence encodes CASGLGMGRNEQFF.

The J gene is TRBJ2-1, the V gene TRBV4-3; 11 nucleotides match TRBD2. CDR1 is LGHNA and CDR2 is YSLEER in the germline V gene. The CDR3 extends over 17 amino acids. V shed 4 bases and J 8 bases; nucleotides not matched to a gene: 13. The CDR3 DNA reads TGCGCCAGCAGCCCCCGTGGTAGCGGGGGGGCGTTGTATGAGCAGTTCTTC. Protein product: CASSPRGSGGALYEQFF.

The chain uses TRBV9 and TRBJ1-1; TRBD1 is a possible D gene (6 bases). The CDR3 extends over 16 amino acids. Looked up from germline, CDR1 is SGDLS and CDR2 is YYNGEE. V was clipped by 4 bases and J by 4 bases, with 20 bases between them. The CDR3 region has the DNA TGTGCCAGCAGCTCCCGTCCAGGGGCGGTTCGCACTGAAGCTTTCTTT. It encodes CASSSRPGAVRTEAFF.

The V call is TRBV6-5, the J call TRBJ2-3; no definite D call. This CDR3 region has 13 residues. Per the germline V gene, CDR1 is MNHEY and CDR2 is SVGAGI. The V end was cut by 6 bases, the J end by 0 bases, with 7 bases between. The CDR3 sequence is CASRRISTDTQYF. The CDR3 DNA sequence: TGTGCCAGCAGGCGAATTAGCACAGATACGCAGTATTTT.

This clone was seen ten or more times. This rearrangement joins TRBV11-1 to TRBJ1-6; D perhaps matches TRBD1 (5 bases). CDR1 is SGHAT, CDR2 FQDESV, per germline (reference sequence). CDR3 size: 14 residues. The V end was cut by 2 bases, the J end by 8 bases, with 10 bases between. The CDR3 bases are TGTGCCAGCAGCTTACAGGGAAGATATTCACCCCTCCACTTT. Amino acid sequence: CASSLQGRYSPLHF.

CDR3 nucleotides: TGTGCCATCGGTCGGAACAGGGGGCGTGTAGATACGCAGTATTTT. It yields the protein CAIGRNRGRVDTQYF. The chain is built from TRBV10-3 and TRBJ2-3, with 9 bases lining up with TRBD1. The CDR3 extends over 15 amino acids. Germline CDR1 reads ENHRY; CDR2 reads SYGVKD. Unmatched junction bases numbered 11, after V lost 8 bases and J lost 5 bases.

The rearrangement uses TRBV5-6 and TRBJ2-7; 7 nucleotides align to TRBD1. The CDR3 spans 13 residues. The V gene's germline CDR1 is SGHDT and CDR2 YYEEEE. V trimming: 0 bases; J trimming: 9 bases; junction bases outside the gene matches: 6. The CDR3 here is CASSLAEGGRQYF. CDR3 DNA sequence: TGTGCCAGCAGCTTGGCCGAAGGGGGCCGGCAGTACTTC.

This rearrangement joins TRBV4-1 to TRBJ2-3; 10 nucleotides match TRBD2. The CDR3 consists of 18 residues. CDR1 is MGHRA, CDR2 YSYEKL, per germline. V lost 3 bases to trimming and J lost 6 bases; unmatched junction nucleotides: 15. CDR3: CASSQALGLAGVGDTQYF. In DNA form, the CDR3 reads TGCGCCAGCAGCCAGGCCCTGGGGCTAGCGGGGGTAGGGGATACGCAGTATTTT.

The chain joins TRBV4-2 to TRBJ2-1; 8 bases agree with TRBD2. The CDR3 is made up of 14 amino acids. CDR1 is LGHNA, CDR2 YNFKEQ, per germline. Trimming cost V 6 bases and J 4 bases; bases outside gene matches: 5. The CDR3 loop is CASRPSGGYNEQFF. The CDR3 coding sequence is TGTGCCAGCAGACCCAGCGGGGGTTACAATGAGCAGTTCTTC.

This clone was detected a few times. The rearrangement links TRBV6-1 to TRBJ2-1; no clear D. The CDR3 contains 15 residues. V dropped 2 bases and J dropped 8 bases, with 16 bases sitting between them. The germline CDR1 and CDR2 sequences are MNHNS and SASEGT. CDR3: CASSERASRQDEQFF. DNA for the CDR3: TGTGCCAGCAGTGAAAGAGCATCCCGACAAGATGAGCAGTTCTTC.

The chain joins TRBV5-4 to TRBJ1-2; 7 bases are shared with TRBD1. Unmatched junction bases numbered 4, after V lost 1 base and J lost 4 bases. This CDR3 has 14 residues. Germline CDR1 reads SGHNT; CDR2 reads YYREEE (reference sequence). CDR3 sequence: CASSLTGEAYGYTF. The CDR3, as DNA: TGTGCCAGCAGCTTGACAGGGGAGGCCTATGGCTACACCTTC.

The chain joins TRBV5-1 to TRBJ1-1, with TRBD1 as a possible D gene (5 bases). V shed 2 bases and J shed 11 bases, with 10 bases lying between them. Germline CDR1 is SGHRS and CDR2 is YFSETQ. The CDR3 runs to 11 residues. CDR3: CASSFGGEAFF. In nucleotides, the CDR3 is TGCGCCAGCAGCTTTGGGGGGGAGGCTTTCTTT.

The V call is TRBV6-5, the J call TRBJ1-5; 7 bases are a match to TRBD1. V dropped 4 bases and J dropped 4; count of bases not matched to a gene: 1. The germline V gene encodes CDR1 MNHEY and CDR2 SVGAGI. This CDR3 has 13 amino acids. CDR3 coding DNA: TGTGCCAGCAGTTTGACAGGGAATCAGCCCCAGCATTTT. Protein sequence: CASSLTGNQPQHF.

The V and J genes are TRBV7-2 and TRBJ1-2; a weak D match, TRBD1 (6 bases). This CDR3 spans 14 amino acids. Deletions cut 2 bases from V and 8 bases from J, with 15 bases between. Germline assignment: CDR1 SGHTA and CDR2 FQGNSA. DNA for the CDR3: TGTGCCAGCAGCTTAATTCCAGGGGTGGACGGCTACACCTTC. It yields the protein CASSLIPGVDGYTF.

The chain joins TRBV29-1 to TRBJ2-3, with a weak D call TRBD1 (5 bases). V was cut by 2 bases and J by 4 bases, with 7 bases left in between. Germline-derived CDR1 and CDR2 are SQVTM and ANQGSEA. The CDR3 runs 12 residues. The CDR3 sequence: CSVEKGSDTQYF. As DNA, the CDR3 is TGCAGCGTTGAAAAGGGGTCAGATACGCAGTATTTT.

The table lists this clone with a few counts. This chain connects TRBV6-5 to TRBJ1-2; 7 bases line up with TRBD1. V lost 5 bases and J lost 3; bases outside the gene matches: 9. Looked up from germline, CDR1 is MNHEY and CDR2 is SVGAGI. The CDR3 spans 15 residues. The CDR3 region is CASSPDRVRDYGYTF. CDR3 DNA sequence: TGTGCCAGCAGTCCCGACAGGGTAAGGGACTATGGCTACACCTTC.

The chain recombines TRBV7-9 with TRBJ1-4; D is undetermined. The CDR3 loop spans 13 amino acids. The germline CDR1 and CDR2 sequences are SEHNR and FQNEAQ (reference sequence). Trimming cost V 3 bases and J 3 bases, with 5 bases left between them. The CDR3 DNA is TGTGCCAGCAGCTTCCGGTCTAATGAAAAACTGTTTTTT. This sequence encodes CASSFRSNEKLFF.

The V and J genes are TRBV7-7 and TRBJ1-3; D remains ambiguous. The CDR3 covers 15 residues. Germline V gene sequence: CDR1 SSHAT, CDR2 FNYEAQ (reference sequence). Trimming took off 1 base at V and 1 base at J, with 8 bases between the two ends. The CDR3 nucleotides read TGTGCCAGCAGCTTAGGCGCGGCATCTGGAAACACCATATATTTT. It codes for CASSLGAASGNTIYF.

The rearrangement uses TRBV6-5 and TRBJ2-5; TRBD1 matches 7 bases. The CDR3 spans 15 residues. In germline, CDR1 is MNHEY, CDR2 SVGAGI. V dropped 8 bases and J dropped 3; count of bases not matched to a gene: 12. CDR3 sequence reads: CASGGPGQTKETQYF. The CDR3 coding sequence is TGTGCCAGCGGGGGACCGGGACAGACTAAAGAGACCCAGTACTTC.